The 15 T cell receptor beta chains given below trace back to one sample, sequenced in a study of blood T cell repertoires in COVID-19. The table came from immunoSEQ multiplex PCR; TCRdb's copy has only in-frame clones and leaves some out. The repertoire has around 78,000 clones, about 89% of them found once; the top ten carry roughly 1%. Input material: PBMCs or T cells enriched from blood (not recorded which). The source of these receptors is a woman in her forties or fifties with acute COVID-19.

The rearrangement uses TRBV5-1 and TRBJ2-2; D is possibly TRBD1 (6 bases). The germline V gene encodes CDR1 SGHRS and CDR2 YFSETQ. This CDR3 has 15 residues. Trimming removed 4 bases from V and 4 bases from J, with 14 bases in between. For the CDR3, the DNA is TGCGCCAGCAGCGGAGGACAGACGATCACCGGGGAGCTGTTTTTT. This encodes CASSGGQTITGELFF.

V usage is TRBV4-2 and J usage is TRBJ2-1; TRBD2 matches at 12 bases. J was trimmed by 5 bases and V by 7 bases; bases with no gene match: 3. CDR3 size: 14 residues. CDR1 and CDR2 from the germline V gene are LGHNA and YNFKEQ. The CDR3, as DNA: TGTGCCAGCATCCGGACTAGCGGGGACAATGAGCAGTTCTTC. Translated: CASIRTSGDNEQFF.

V gene TRBV6-5 combines with J gene TRBJ1-2; TRBD1 aligns across 7 bases. This CDR3 has 12 amino acids. Germline V gene sequence: CDR1 MNHEY, CDR2 SVGAGI. V was clipped by 9 bases and J by 10 bases; unmatched bases: 11. CDR3 sequence (DNA): TGTGCCAGTAAAAAAACGGGACAGCTCTACACCTTC. Translating it yields CASKKTGQLYTF.

V and J are TRBV12-5 and TRBJ1-2, with a possible D match to TRBD1 (5 bases). V gave up 1 base and J gave up 5 bases, with 20 bases separating them. The CDR3 is made up of 17 amino acids. Per germline, CDR1 LGHNT and CDR2 FRNRAP. The CDR3 nucleotides are TGTGCTAGTGGTTTGGCCCTCACAGGAGAATTACGATATGGCTACACCTTC. Amino acids: CASGLALTGELRYGYTF. The variable domain in full, with the rest retrieved from reference TRBV12-5 and TRBJ1-2, is DARVTQTPRHKVTEMGQEVTMRCQPILGHNTVFWYRQTMMQGLELLAYFRNRAPLDDSGMPKDRFSAEMPDATLATLKIQPSEPRDSAVYFCASGLALTGELRYGYTFGSGTRLTVV.

The CDR3 protein is CASSQKTGGTSGREQFF. The CDR3 bases are TGTGCCAGCAGCCAAAAAACTGGTGGGACTAGCGGGCGAGAGCAGTTCTTC. The chain recombines TRBV14 with TRBJ2-1, with TRBD2 identical over 12 bases. CDR1 SGHDN and CDR2 FVKESK come from the germline V gene. V lost 2 bases and J lost 10; bases outside the gene matches: 12. The CDR3 consists of 17 residues.

The rearrangement links TRBV27 to TRBJ2-2; 8 nucleotides agree with TRBD1. CDR1 is MNHEY, CDR2 SMNVEV, per germline (reference sequence). This CDR3 contains 16 residues. With V trimmed by 3 bases and J by 2 bases, 5 bases remained unmatched. This CDR3 reads CASSFQDRVNTGELFF. The CDR3 DNA sequence: TGTGCCAGCAGTTTCCAGGACAGGGTAAACACCGGGGAGCTGTTTTTT.

CDR3 DNA: TGTGCCAGCTCATCCCAGGGCTATGCAGATACGCAGTATTTT. As protein: CASSSQGYADTQYF. V gene TRBV18 combines with J gene TRBJ2-3; possible D gene TRBD1, 5 bases. V lost 5 bases, J lost 4 bases, and 13 bases lay in between. Germline V gives CDR1 KGHSH, CDR2 LQKENI. The CDR3 length is 14 residues.

DNA of the CDR3: TGTGCCAGCAGCCCGGGGACTAGCGGGACCTCCTACAATGAGCAGTTCTTC. Protein: CASSPGTSGTSYNEQFF. The chain links TRBV7-6 to TRBJ2-1, with 13 positions matching TRBD2. The CDR3 covers 17 residues. Germline values: CDR1 SGHVS, CDR2 FNYEAQ. V was pared by 5 bases and J by 0 bases, with 4 bases of the junction left unmatched.

V is TRBV7-6 and J is TRBJ2-2; D gene uncertain. V lost 5 bases and J 2 bases, leaving 12 bases between the germline ends. CDR3 length equals 15 residues. CDR1 and CDR2 (germline): SGHVS, FNYEAQ. The CDR3 nucleotides read TGTGCCAGCAGCGTCGAGCAGGCTAACACCGGGGAGCTGTTTTTT. Protein product: CASSVEQANTGELFF.

The chain combines TRBV11-3 with TRBJ2-3, with 15 bases aligning to TRBD2. Germline V gene sequence: CDR1 SGHNT, CDR2 YENEEA. This CDR3 is built from 16 residues. V gave up 5 bases and J gave up 3 bases; unmatched junction bases: 3. The CDR3 spells CASSPGTSGRTDTQYF. CDR3 coding DNA: TGTGCCAGCAGCCCCGGGACTAGCGGGAGGACAGATACGCAGTATTTT.

This sequence joins TRBV12-2 and TRBJ1-5. TRBV12-2 is tagged as a pseudogene. The length of the CDR3 is 15 residues. CDR3 protein: CASRLCRSNNQPQHF. Here the CDR3 DNA reads TGTGCAAGTCGCCTCTGCCGGTCAAATAATCAGCCCCAGCATTTT.

The CDR3 region is CASSQGQGITMTNEKLFF. CDR3 DNA sequence: TGCGCCAGCAGCCAAGGACAGGGAATAACCATGACTAATGAAAAACTGTTTTTT. This sequence joins TRBV4-1 and TRBJ1-4, with 7 positions matching TRBD1. Germline CDR1 MGHRA, CDR2 YSYEKL. V shed 1 base, J shed 2 bases, and the junction held 10 bases outside the gene matches. This CDR3 comprises 18 residues.

This sequence joins TRBV7-9 and TRBJ2-1, with 10 bases that match TRBD1. This CDR3 is 15 amino acids long. V lost 5 bases to trimming and J lost 5 bases; unmatched junction nucleotides: 6. Germline lookup yields CDR1 SEHNR and CDR2 FQNEAQ (reference sequence). This chain's CDR3 is CASSHPGQGHNEQFF. The DNA for the CDR3 is TGTGCCAGCAGCCATCCGGGACAGGGGCACAATGAGCAGTTCTTC.

The chain joins TRBV11-1 to TRBJ1-2, with TRBD1 as a possible D gene (5 bases). Germline V gene lookup returns CDR1 SGHAT and CDR2 FQDESV (reference sequence). V was trimmed by 2 bases and J by 6 bases, leaving 10 bases between them. CDR3 length equals 13 residues. The CDR3 DNA reads as TGTGCCAGCAGCTTATCAGGGTTAAATGGCTACACCTTC. Its translation: CASSLSGLNGYTF.

This chain connects TRBV24-1 to TRBJ2-7; 9 bases agree with TRBD1. Trimming cost V 9 bases and J 0 bases; bases outside gene matches: 17. CDR1 and CDR2 (germline): KGHDR, SFDVKD. The CDR3 has 18 amino acids. CDR3 sequence reads: CATAFGDRVLWGSYEQYF. CDR3 nucleotide sequence: TGTGCCACCGCGTTTGGGGACAGGGTGTTATGGGGCTCCTACGAGCAGTACTTC.